The 18 T cell receptor beta chains below come from one sample, sequenced in a study of shared clonotypes between healthy human individuals. Using immunoSEQ multiplex PCR, the repertoire was profiled, and TCRdb retains in-frame clones only, with some absent. Of 600,000 to 750,000 clones listed, over 55% are singletons. Input material: memory CD4+ T cells sorted from blood. Described subset: CD45RA-negative fraction. Every receptor here comes from a woman under 40 in good health.

The V gene is TRBV7-6, the J gene TRBJ2-7; tentative D call: TRBD2 (6 bases). CDR1 is SGHVS, CDR2 FNYEAQ, per germline. The germline V and J ends were trimmed by 7 bases and 2 bases, with 18 bases remaining between them. CDR3 length equals 15 residues. The CDR3: CASTPRASATYEQYF. The CDR3 DNA sequence: TGTGCCAGCACCCCACGGGCTAGCGCAACCTACGAGCAGTACTTC.

The chain joins TRBV27 to TRBJ2-3, with D maybe TRBD1 (5 bases). The CDR3 contains 12 residues. V lost 3 bases and J lost 5, with 6 bases in between. The germline CDR1 and CDR2 sequences are MNHEY and SMNVEV (reference sequence). CDR3 protein: CASSFQGDTQYF. CDR3 in DNA: TGTGCCAGCAGTTTCCAGGGAGATACGCAGTATTTT.

This chain links TRBV29-1 with TRBJ1-2, with D possibly TRBD1 on 5 matching bases. CDR1 is SQVTM and CDR2 is ANQGSEA in the germline V gene. This CDR3 has 12 amino acids. The V end lost 3 bases, the J end lost 8 bases, and 13 bases lay between the germline ends. The CDR3 nucleotides are TGCAGCGTTGACAGGGTTGATCGGGGCTACACCTTC. Translation: CSVDRVDRGYTF.

This chain uses TRBV28 with TRBJ2-5; D perhaps matches TRBD2 (6 bases). CDR3 length: 15 amino acids. The V end was cut by 3 bases, the J end by 1 base, with 12 bases between. Germline V lookup: CDR1 MDHEN, CDR2 SYDVKM. DNA of the CDR3: TGTGCCAGCAGTTTGAGCGCGGGGCTCCAAGAGACCCAGTACTTC. Translating gives CASSLSAGLQETQYF.

The V gene is TRBV5-1, the J gene TRBJ2-3; no clear D gene. This CDR3 spans 15 amino acids. Trimming removed 2 bases from V and 0 bases from J, with 10 bases in between. The germline V gene has CDR1 SGHRS and CDR2 YFSETQ. The CDR3 nucleotides are TGCGCCAGCAGCTTTCAGCGAGCTAGCACAGATACGCAGTATTTT. Residues: CASSFQRASTDTQYF.

This clone was picked up a small number of times. The chain recombines TRBV2 with TRBJ2-3; 7 nucleotides line up with TRBD1. The V gene end was trimmed by 4 bases and the J gene end by 5 bases; junction bases not matched to a gene: 3. The length of the CDR3 is 13 residues. Germline assignment: CDR1 SNHLY and CDR2 FYNNEI. The CDR3, as DNA: TGTGCCAGCAGTGCTCGACAGGGAGATACGCAGTATTTT. Encoded protein: CASSARQGDTQYF.

The genes are TRBV7-7 and TRBJ2-6; D possibly corresponds to TRBD2 (7 bases). V was clipped by 5 bases and J by 2 bases, with 13 bases between them. The CDR3 is made up of 16 amino acids. Per germline, CDR1 SSHAT and CDR2 FNYEAQ (reference sequence). The chain's CDR3 is CASSPGEGTGANVLTF. The CDR3 nucleotides are TGTGCCAGCAGCCCAGGGGAGGGGACTGGGGCCAACGTCCTGACTTTC.

V is TRBV5-1 and J is TRBJ2-1; 10 bases map to TRBD2. Germline V CDR1 and CDR2: SGHRS, YFSETQ. The J segment lost 9 bases and the V segment lost 2 bases, leaving 11 bases of the junction unmatched. The CDR3 length is 16 residues. The DNA for the CDR3 is TGCGCCAGCAGCTTCCAGGCTAGCGGGAGCATTAGTGAGCAGTTCTTC. It specifies CASSFQASGSISEQFF.

This chain connects TRBV5-6 to TRBJ2-2; 12 bases align to TRBD2. V shed 4 bases, J shed 3 bases, and the junction held 10 bases outside the gene matches. Germline CDR1 and CDR2: SGHDT and YYEEEE. This CDR3 is 18 amino acids long. The CDR3: CASSNRLAGVIHTGELFF. CDR3 coding DNA: TGTGCCAGCAGCAACCGACTAGCGGGAGTCATTCACACCGGGGAGCTGTTTTTT.

CDR3 nucleotide sequence: TGTGCCAGCAGTGAACAGGGAACGGGCAATCAGCCCCAGCATTTT. It codes for CASSEQGTGNQPQHF. The chain uses TRBV2 and TRBJ1-5; D is perhaps TRBD1 (5 bases). CDR3 length: 15 amino acids. In germline, CDR1 is SNHLY, CDR2 FYNNEI. Between the trimmed V and J ends, which lost 2 bases and 2 bases, there was a span of 10 bases.

This clone was seen a few times. The chain has TRBV5-1 and TRBJ2-2; 12 bases match TRBD1. Germline CDR1 SGHRS, CDR2 YFSETQ. This CDR3 spans 19 amino acids. After removal of 4 bases from V and 5 bases from J, the junction contained 15 bases not matched to a gene. The CDR3 DNA is TGCGCCAGCAGCCCATCGCCGAACGGGACAGGGGGCCGGACCGGGGAGCTGTTTTTT. Residues: CASSPSPNGTGGRTGELFF.

Worth noting for this clone: Other DNA sequences from this sample encode an identical CDR3 as well. The chain employs TRBV19 and TRBJ2-7; TRBD2 matches 10 bases. Germline assignment: CDR1 LNHDA and CDR2 SQIVND (reference sequence). The V segment lost 3 bases and the J segment 4 bases; nucleotides outside the gene matches: 6. The CDR3 has 15 residues. CDR3 bases: TGTGCCAGTAGTATTCAAGCGGGAGGGAGGTACGAGCAGTACTTC. Its protein is CASSIQAGGRYEQYF.

The gene calls are TRBV18 and TRBJ1-4; 7 bases line up with TRBD1. The CDR3 is 18 amino acids. Germline V gene sequence: CDR1 KGHSH, CDR2 LQKENI. Trimming removed 3 bases from V and 0 bases from J; junction bases left unmatched: 10. The CDR3 region has the DNA TGTGCCAGCTCACCGCCAAGGACAGGCAAGGCAACTAATGAAAAACTGTTTTTT. This codes for CASSPPRTGKATNEKLFF.

V gene TRBV5-1 combines with J gene TRBJ2-1; no definite D call. V was cut by 6 bases and J by 6 bases, with 10 bases left in between. Looked up from germline, CDR1 is SGHRS and CDR2 is YFSETQ. The CDR3 is 12 residues long. The CDR3 here is CASIGRRNEQFF. The CDR3 DNA sequence: TGCGCCAGCATTGGTAGACGCAATGAGCAGTTCTTC.

This clone was recorded a few times. The chain couples TRBV28 to TRBJ2-7, with D possibly being TRBD1 (6 bases). V shed 5 bases and J shed 2 bases, with 13 bases lying between them. The germline gives CDR1 MDHEN, CDR2 SYDVKM. There are 14 residues in the CDR3. CDR3 in DNA: TGTGCCAGCAGTACCCCGACAGGCCCCTACGAGCAGTACTTC. It yields the protein CASSTPTGPYEQYF.

V gene TRBV30 combines with J gene TRBJ1-5; D uncertain. There are 14 residues in the CDR3. V gave up 5 bases and J gave up 0 bases, with 11 bases separating them. The V gene's germline CDR1 is GTSNPN and CDR2 SVGIG (reference sequence). CDR3 DNA sequence: TGTGCCTGGTCGGGCCTATATAGCAATCAGCCCCAGCATTTT. Encoded protein: CAWSGLYSNQPQHF.

This clone was counted many times. This sequence joins TRBV5-6 and TRBJ1-1; D is undetermined. Germline CDR1 is SGHDT and CDR2 is YYEEEE. CDR3 size: 13 residues. Trimming shortened V by 5 bases and J by 7 bases, and 15 bases separated the two germline ends. The CDR3 loop is CASSLLDRSEAFF. CDR3 coding DNA: TGTGCCAGCAGTCTATTGGACCGAAGTGAAGCTTTCTTT. The variable domain in full, with the rest retrieved from reference TRBV5-6 and TRBJ1-1, is DAGVTQSPTHLIKTRGQQVTLRCSPKSGHDTVSWYQQALGQGPQFIFQYYEEEERQRGNFPDRFSGHQFPNYSSELNVNALLLGDSALYLCASSLLDRSEAFFGQGTRLTVV.

The rearrangement joins TRBV15 to TRBJ2-7; D remains unclear. The CDR3 contains 15 residues. Trimming stripped 0 bases from V and 1 base from J, with 10 bases between. CDR1 and CDR2 from the germline V gene are LNHNV and YYDKDF (reference sequence). The CDR3 DNA is TGTGCCACCAGCAGAGATCGGTATAGATCCTACGAGCAGTACTTC. It specifies CATSRDRYRSYEQYF.